What follows is one T cell receptor (beta chain) and its context. Using immunoSEQ multiplex PCR, the repertoire was profiled, and TCRdb retains in-frame clones only, with some absent. The top ten hold about 1.2% of the sample, which has approximately 170,000 clones, over 75% seen once. The data are from a study of blood T cell repertoires in COVID-19. At the level of the study: PBMCs, B-cell-depleted T cells, or T cells provided the cDNA or gDNA that made up the material.

The sample comprised peripheral blood. The receptor was isolated from a man in his 60s who had recovered from COVID-19.

The CDR3 region is CASSMVLGGAFSNQPQHF. CDR3 coding DNA: TGTGCCAGCAGCATGGTATTAGGGGGCGCATTTTCCAATCAGCCCCAGCATTTT. This chain links TRBV5-8 with TRBJ1-5; TRBD1 agrees at 7 bases. CDR1 SGHTS and CDR2 YDEGEE come from the germline V gene. There are 18 residues in the CDR3. V dropped 4 bases and J dropped 3; count of bases not matched to a gene: 16.